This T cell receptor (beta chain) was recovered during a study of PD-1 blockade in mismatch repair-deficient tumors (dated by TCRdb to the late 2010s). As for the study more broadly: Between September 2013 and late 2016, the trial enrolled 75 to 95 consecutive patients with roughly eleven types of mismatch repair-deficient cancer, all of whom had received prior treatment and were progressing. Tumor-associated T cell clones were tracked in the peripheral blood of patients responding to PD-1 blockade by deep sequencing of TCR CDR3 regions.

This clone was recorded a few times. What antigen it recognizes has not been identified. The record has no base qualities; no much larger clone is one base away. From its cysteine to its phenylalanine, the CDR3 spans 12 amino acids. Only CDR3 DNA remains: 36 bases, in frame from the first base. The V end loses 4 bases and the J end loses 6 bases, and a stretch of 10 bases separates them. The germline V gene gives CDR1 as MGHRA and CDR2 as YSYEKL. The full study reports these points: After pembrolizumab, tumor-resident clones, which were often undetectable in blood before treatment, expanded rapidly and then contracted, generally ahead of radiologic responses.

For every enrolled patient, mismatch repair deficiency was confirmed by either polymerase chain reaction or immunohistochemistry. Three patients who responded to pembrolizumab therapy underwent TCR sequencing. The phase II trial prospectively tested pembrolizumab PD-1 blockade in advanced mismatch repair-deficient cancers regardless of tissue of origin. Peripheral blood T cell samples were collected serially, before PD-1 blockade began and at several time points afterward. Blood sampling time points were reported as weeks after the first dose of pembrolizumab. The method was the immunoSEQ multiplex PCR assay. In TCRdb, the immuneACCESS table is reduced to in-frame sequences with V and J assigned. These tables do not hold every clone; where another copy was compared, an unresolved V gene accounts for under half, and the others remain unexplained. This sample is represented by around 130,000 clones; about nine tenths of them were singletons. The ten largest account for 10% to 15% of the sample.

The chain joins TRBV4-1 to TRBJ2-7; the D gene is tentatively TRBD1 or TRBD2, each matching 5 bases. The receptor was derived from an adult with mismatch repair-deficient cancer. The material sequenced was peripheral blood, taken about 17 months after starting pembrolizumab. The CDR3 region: CASSRDGVEQYF. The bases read TGCGCCAGCAGCCGGGACGGGGTCGAGCAGTACTTC.